Listed below are T cell receptor beta chains from one sample, sequenced in a study of tumor-infiltrating lymphocytes in localized non-small cell lung cancer. Assay: immunoSEQ multiplex PCR; the TCRdb copy retains only in-frame clones and omits some. The sample records around 5,500 clones, around 80% being singletons. Sequencing was performed on lung tumor tissue. These receptors originate from a human donor with non-small cell lung cancer. The CDR3 runs from the conserved cysteine through the conserved F or W. The D gene is left open where the match is weak. Size tells how often a clone was seen (once, few, many) or the class of an expanded clone, and some rows leave it out.

V	D	size	J	CDR3	DNA
TRBV6-1	NA	once	TRBJ1-2	CASSPRLQNYGYTF	TGTGCCAGCAGTCCGAGGCTACAGAACTATGGCTACACCTTC
TRBV5-1	NA	few	TRBJ1-1	CASSIETGWGTEAFF	TGCGCCAGCAGCATAGAGACAGGCTGGGGGACTGAAGCTTTCTTT
TRBV28	NA	NA	TRBJ2-7	CASSPGERAGSYEQYF	TGTGCCAGCAGTCCCGGCGAAAGGGCGGGGTCCTACGAGCAGTACTTC
TRBV6-5	TRBD2	few	TRBJ2-1	CASSASSGGYNEQFF	TGTGCCAGCAGTGCCTCTAGCGGGGGATACAATGAGCAGTTCTTC
TRBV15	NA	NA	TRBJ2-5	CATSREASQETQYF	TGTGCCACCAGCAGAGAAGCCAGCCAAGAGACCCAGTACTTC
TRBV6-5	NA	NA	TRBJ2-7	CASSPTRTRYEQYF	TGTGCCAGCAGTCCTACACGGACGCGCTACGAGCAGTACTTC
TRBV28	NA	NA	TRBJ2-7	CASSFGTLYEQYF	TGTGCCAGCAGTTTCGGGACACTTTACGAGCAGTACTTC
TRBV4-2	TRBD1	NA	TRBJ1-5	CASSQGGQVNQPQHF	TGTGCCAGCAGCCAAGGAGGACAGGTTAATCAGCCCCAGCATTTT
TRBV7-8	TRBD2	once	TRBJ2-2	CASSVSGNLGELFF	TGTGCCAGCAGTGTTAGCGGGAATCTCGGGGAGCTGTTTTTT
TRBV7-9	NA	NA	TRBJ2-5	CASSLEGGQETQYF	TGTGCCAGCAGCTTAGAAGGGGGCCAAGAGACCCAGTACTTC
TRBV5-6	NA	NA	TRBJ2-7	CASKLGNYEQYF	TGTGCCAGCAAATTAGGGAACTACGAGCAGTACTTC
TRBV18	NA	NA	TRBJ1-1	CASSSSENTEAFF	TGTGCCAGCTCATCATCAGAGAACACTGAAGCTTTCTTT
TRBV7-2	TRBD2	few	TRBJ2-2	CASSLLSGGVTGRTGELFF	TGTGCCAGCAGCTTACTGAGCGGGGGGGTAACGGGTAGGACCGGGGAGCTGTTTTTT
TRBV21-1	NA	NA	TRBJ2-7	CASSKALAKWGEQYF	TGTGCCAGCAGCAAAGCGCTTGCGAAATGGGGCGAGCAGTACTTC
TRBV30	NA	NA	TRBJ2-2	CAWSPIAGVPMVPGELFF	TGTGCCTGGAGTCCTATTGCCGGAGTCCCTATGGTGCCCGGGGAGCTGTTTTTT
TRBV5-4	NA	NA	TRBJ2-5	CASSLGSQETQYF	TGTGCCAGCAGCTTGGGGAGTCAAGAGACCCAGTACTTC
TRBV18	TRBD1	NA	TRBJ2-3	CASSPPGTGGDTQYF	TGTGCCAGCTCACCCCCCGGCACAGGGGGCGATACGCAGTATTTT
TRBV18	NA	NA	TRBJ2-7	CASSPGRGEQYF	TGTGCCAGCTCACCAGGCAGGGGCGAGCAGTACTTC
TRBV5-5	TRBD2	NA	TRBJ2-5	CASSLSTGGLIQETQYF	TGTGCCAGCAGCTTGAGTACGGGGGGGCTAATTCAAGAGACCCAGTACTTC
TRBV5-8	NA	NA	TRBJ1-2	CASRSGALVYWSYTF	TGTGCCAGCAGGTCGGGAGCCTTGGTCTATTGGAGCTACACCTTC
TRBV5-1	TRBD1	NA	TRBJ1-2	CASSLTGAAGYTF	TGCGCCAGCAGCCTAACAGGGGCCGCTGGCTACACCTTC
TRBV19	TRBD1	NA	TRBJ2-7	CASSATGGIYEQYF	TGTGCCAGTAGTGCGACAGGGGGCATCTACGAGCAGTACTTC
TRBV4-3	TRBD2	few	TRBJ2-3	CASSQDGGGARGTDTQYF	TGCGCCAGCAGCCAAGATGGCGGGGGGGCCCGCGGCACAGATACGCAGTATTTT
TRBV28	NA	few	TRBJ1-2	CASSEDQYGYTF	TGTGCCAGCAGTGAGGACCAGTATGGCTACACCTTC
TRBV7-9	NA	NA	TRBJ1-2	CASSSTGYTF	TGTGCCAGCAGCTCCACGGGCTACACCTTC